The next 3 T cell receptor beta chains were all read from a single sample in a study of cytomegalovirus exposure and HLA in healthy donors. The PCR used 60 Vbeta and 13 Jbeta primers. TCRdb's copy holds only in-frame clones and misses some; the assay was immunoSEQ multiplex PCR. In the table there are fewer than 65,000 clones, 60% to 80% of which are singletons. Sequencing input: PBMCs. The receptor set was obtained from a middle-aged woman in good health and CMV-seropositive.

The rearrangement links TRBV30 to TRBJ2-2; TRBD2 matches 9 bases. Germline values: CDR1 GTSNPN, CDR2 SVGIG (reference sequence). Trimming cost V 8 bases and J 2 bases; bases outside gene matches: 6. The CDR3 spans 14 residues. The CDR3 nucleotides read TGTGCCGAAGATAGCGGGGGAAACACCGGGGAGCTGTTTTTT. It yields the protein CAEDSGGNTGELFF.

In nucleotides, the CDR3 is TGTGCCAGCAGCGCAAACCACATAGTAGGGGGGGAGAAACCTAACTATGGCTACACCTTC. As protein: CASSANHIVGGEKPNYGYTF. The rearrangement links TRBV9 to TRBJ1-2; the D gene is possibly TRBD1 (6 bases). Per germline, CDR1 SGDLS and CDR2 YYNGEE. The CDR3 is 20 amino acids. V was pared by 3 bases and J by 0 bases, with 27 bases between.

A remark on this clone: Its ends do not fully match the called genes, so a read error is possible. The chain uses TRBV7-2 and TRBJ2-6; tentatively, D is TRBD1 (5 bases). Germline lookup yields CDR1 SGHTA and CDR2 FQGNSA. The CDR3 is made up of 14 amino acids. CDR3 residues: CASSLSPGANVLTF. For the CDR3, the DNA is TGTGCCAGCAGCCTGAGCCCTGGGGCCAACGTCTTGACTTTC.